One and the same sample provided the 19 T cell receptor beta chains below, sequenced in a study of shared clonotypes between healthy human individuals. The data were produced by immunoSEQ multiplex PCR, yet TCRdb's version contains in-frame clones alone and is incomplete. This sample has roughly 2 million clones, with approximately 96% found just once. Sequencing input: naive CD4+ T cells sorted from blood. The subset was: CD45RA+ positively selected. The receptor source for this set is a man between 18 and 29 years old in good health.

Remarks on this clone: This same CDR3 is encoded by further DNA sequences in the sample. The chain is built from TRBV9 and TRBJ2-3; D may match TRBD1 or TRBD2 (5 bases each). This CDR3 is 13 amino acids long. The germline CDR1 and CDR2 sequences are SGDLS and YYNGEE. V shed 0 bases and J shed 3 bases, with 5 bases lying between them. The CDR3 region is CASSVGGTDTQYF. The CDR3 bases are TGTGCCAGCAGCGTAGGGGGGACAGATACGCAGTATTTT.

The chain combines TRBV5-1 with TRBJ2-7; 8 bases are a match to TRBD2. V was pared by 4 bases and J by 3 bases, with 6 bases of the junction left unmatched. This CDR3 spans 14 amino acids. Germline-derived CDR1 and CDR2 are SGHRS and YFSETQ. The CDR3 loop reads CASSPMAGGYEQYF. CDR3 nucleotides: TGCGCCAGCAGCCCGATGGCGGGGGGCTACGAGCAGTACTTC.

The V gene is TRBV10-3, the J gene TRBJ2-7; the match to TRBD1 covers 9 bases. Germline lookup yields CDR1 ENHRY and CDR2 SYGVKD. The CDR3 loop spans 15 amino acids. V dropped 7 bases and J dropped 4; count of bases not matched to a gene: 11. CDR3 sequence reads: CAITSPGQGKYEQYF. DNA for the CDR3: TGTGCCATCACCTCCCCCGGACAGGGGAAATACGAGCAGTACTTC.

J is TRBJ2-5 and V is TRBV7-2; D not certain. There are 14 residues in the CDR3. Trimming shortened V by 1 base and J by 7 bases, and 13 bases separated the two germline ends. CDR1 SGHTA and CDR2 FQGNSA come from the germline V gene. The CDR3 DNA reads as TGTGCCAGCAGCTTAGAGAGCTCAGTTGGGACCCAGTACTTC. This encodes CASSLESSVGTQYF. The variable domain in full, completed from reference TRBV7-2 and TRBJ2-5, reads GAGVSQSPSNKVTEKGKDVELRCDPISGHTALYWYRQSLGQGLEFLIYFQGNSAPDKSGLPSDRFSAERTGGSVSTLTIQRTQQEDSAVYLCASSLESSVGTQYFGPGTRLLVL.

This chain connects TRBV5-4 to TRBJ2-7, with TRBD2 matching over 8 bases. Germline CDR1 is SGHNT and CDR2 is YYREEE (reference sequence). With V trimmed by 4 bases and J by 0 bases, 6 bases remained unmatched. The CDR3 spans 15 residues. CDR3 sequence reads: CASSLRSGISYEQYF. DNA for the CDR3: TGTGCCAGCAGCCTACGTAGCGGGATCTCCTACGAGCAGTACTTC.

The J gene is TRBJ1-5, the V gene TRBV7-2, with D possibly TRBD1 on 5 matching bases. The CDR3 contains 15 residues. The V end was cut by 6 bases, the J end by 7 bases, with 19 bases between. Germline assignment: CDR1 SGHTA and CDR2 FQGNSA. The DNA of the CDR3 is TGTGCCAGCAGTTCTGGGGCAGGTACATGGCAGCCCCAGCATTTT. This gives the protein CASSSGAGTWQPQHF.

This chain joins TRBV19 and TRBJ2-2, with D maybe TRBD2 (6 bases). The CDR3 is 10 residues long. Germline V gene lookup returns CDR1 LNHDA and CDR2 SQIVND (reference sequence). This CDR3 reads CATGAGELFF. The DNA of the CDR3 is TGTGCTACGGGGGCCGGGGAGCTGTTTTTT.

This clone was observed a single time. The rearrangement links TRBV7-8 to TRBJ2-1, with D possibly being TRBD1 (6 bases). The germline V and J ends were trimmed by 2 bases and 7 bases, with 18 bases remaining between them. This CDR3 contains 16 residues. Germline CDR1 is SGHVS and CDR2 is FQNEAQ. CDR3 residues: CASSLTAARGINEQFF. Here the CDR3 DNA reads TGTGCCAGCAGCTTAACTGCTGCCAGGGGCATTAATGAGCAGTTCTTC.

A single count supports this clone. This rearrangement joins TRBV5-5 to TRBJ2-5; D not certain. This CDR3 region has 16 residues. Germline V gene lookup returns CDR1 SGHKS and CDR2 YYEKEE (reference sequence). Between the trimmed V and J ends, which lost 2 bases and 10 bases, there was a span of 24 bases. CDR3 in amino acids: CASSLGPADPRLVQYF. As DNA, the CDR3 is TGTGCCAGCAGCTTAGGACCCGCCGACCCCCGGTTAGTCCAGTACTTC. The variable domain in full, with the rest retrieved from reference TRBV5-5 and TRBJ2-5, is DAGVTQSPTHLIKTRGQQVTLRCSPISGHKSVSWYQQVLGQGPQFIFQYYEKEERGRGNFPDRFSARQFPNYSSELNVNALLLGDSALYLCASSLGPADPRLVQYFGPGTRLLVL.

As DNA, the CDR3 is TGTGCCAGCAGACTAGCAAATAAGGGTGAGCAGTTCTTC. It specifies CASRLANKGEQFF. The gene calls are TRBV6-1 and TRBJ2-1, with a tentative D call TRBD2 (6 bases). CDR3 length: 13 residues. Between the trimmed V and J ends, which lost 6 bases and 9 bases, there was a span of 15 bases. Germline V lookup: CDR1 MNHNS, CDR2 SASEGT.

J is TRBJ2-4 and V is TRBV19; 7 bases fit TRBD2. The V gene end was trimmed by 3 bases and the J gene end by 7 bases; junction bases not matched to a gene: 3. The CDR3 contains 13 residues. CDR1 is LNHDA and CDR2 is SQIVND in the germline V gene (reference sequence). The CDR3 sequence: CASSIQGGNIQYF. Here the CDR3 DNA reads TGTGCCAGTAGTATCCAGGGAGGGAACATTCAGTACTTC.

This chain links TRBV5-5 with TRBJ1-1; D is unclear. Trimming took off 0 bases at V and 1 base at J, with 7 bases between the two ends. The length of the CDR3 is 14 residues. CDR1 SGHKS and CDR2 YYEKEE come from the germline V gene (reference sequence). Here the CDR3 reads CASSLVAGNTEAFF. In DNA, the CDR3 is TGTGCCAGCAGCTTGGTTGCCGGGAACACTGAAGCTTTCTTT.

The J gene is TRBJ2-2, the V gene TRBV11-2; D is ambiguous. CDR1 SGHAT and CDR2 FQNNGV come from the germline V gene. The CDR3 consists of 14 residues. Trimming left V 0 bases short and J 4 bases short, with 6 bases between. The CDR3 bases are TGTGCCAGCAGCTTAGATCCCGGCACCGGGGAGCTGTTTTTT. Its translation: CASSLDPGTGELFF.

This clone was recorded only once. The sample has other DNA sequences that encode this CDR3 too. This sequence joins TRBV5-1 and TRBJ2-7; 10 nucleotides align to TRBD2. The CDR3 covers 15 residues. Germline assignment: CDR1 SGHRS and CDR2 YFSETQ. The ends lost 0 bases at V and 4 bases at J; junction bases unmatched: 4. As DNA, the CDR3 is TGCGCCAGCAGCTTGGAGTCTAGCGGGAGTTACGAGCAGTACTTC. This encodes CASSLESSGSYEQYF.

The rearrangement joins TRBV28 to TRBJ1-4; TRBD1 is a possible D gene (5 bases). The length of the CDR3 is 15 residues. CDR1 MDHEN and CDR2 SYDVKM come from the germline V gene. Trimming took off 5 bases at V and 2 bases at J, with 12 bases between the two ends. The CDR3 loop is CASSTWRGTNEKLFF. The CDR3, as DNA: TGTGCCAGCAGTACCTGGCGGGGGACTAATGAAAAACTGTTTTTT.

With respect to this clone: Other DNA sequences in this sample translate to the same CDR3. The chain links TRBV6-5 to TRBJ1-2; TRBD1 aligns across 7 bases. The germline CDR1 and CDR2 sequences are MNHEY and SVGAGI. This CDR3 spans 12 amino acids. V gave up 5 bases and J gave up 6 bases; unmatched junction bases: 3. CDR3 amino acids: CASSRQGDGYTF. The CDR3 DNA is TGTGCCAGCAGTCGACAGGGCGATGGCTACACCTTC.

The chain has TRBV7-8 and TRBJ2-2; D not certain. The CDR3 loop spans 13 amino acids. Trimming stripped 5 bases from V and 7 bases from J, with 11 bases between. Per germline, CDR1 SGHVS and CDR2 FQNEAQ. The CDR3 DNA reads as TGTGCCAGCAGCCGTGAAGAGGTCGGGGAGCTGTTTTTT. This sequence encodes CASSREEVGELFF.

The chain joins TRBV4-1 to TRBJ2-7; D is ambiguous. The germline V gene has CDR1 MGHRA and CDR2 YSYEKL. The CDR3 is 13 amino acids. V lost 3 bases and J lost 5, with 11 bases in between. CDR3 sequence: CASSQVLIHEQYF. Written as DNA, the CDR3 is TGCGCCAGCAGCCAGGTTTTAATCCACGAGCAGTACTTC.

This rearrangement joins TRBV25-1 to TRBJ2-7, with D maybe TRBD1 (6 bases). V was cut by 3 bases and J by 2 bases, with 14 bases left in between. The CDR3 spans 15 residues. Germline V lookup: CDR1 MGHDK, CDR2 SYGVNS. CDR3 nucleotide sequence: TGTGCCAGCAGTGACGCCGGACAGTACACCTACGAGCAGTACTTC. Its translation is CASSDAGQYTYEQYF.